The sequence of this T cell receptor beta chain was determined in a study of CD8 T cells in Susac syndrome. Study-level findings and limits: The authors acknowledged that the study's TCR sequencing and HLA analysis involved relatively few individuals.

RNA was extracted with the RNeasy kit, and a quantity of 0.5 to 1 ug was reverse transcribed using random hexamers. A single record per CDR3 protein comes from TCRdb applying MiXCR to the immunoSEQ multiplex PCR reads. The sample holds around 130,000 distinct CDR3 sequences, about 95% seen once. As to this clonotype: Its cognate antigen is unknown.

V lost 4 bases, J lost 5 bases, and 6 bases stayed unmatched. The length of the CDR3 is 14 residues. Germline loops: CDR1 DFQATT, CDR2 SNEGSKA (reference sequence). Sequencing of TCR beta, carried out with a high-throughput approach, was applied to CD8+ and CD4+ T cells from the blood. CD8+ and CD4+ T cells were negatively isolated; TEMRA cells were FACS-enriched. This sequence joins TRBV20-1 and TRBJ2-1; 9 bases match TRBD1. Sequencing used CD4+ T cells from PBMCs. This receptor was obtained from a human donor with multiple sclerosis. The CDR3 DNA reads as TGCAGTGCTACTACAGGGGGCATACACAATGAGCAGTTCTTC. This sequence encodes CSATTGGIHNEQFF.